The T cell receptor beta chain under discussion was sequenced for a study of cytotoxic CD8 clonotypes in ibrutinib-treated CLL. In this sample, this clone turned up a few times. Data came from immunoSEQ multiplex PCR; TCRdb stores just in-frame clones and leaves some out. The data hold about 330,000 clones, with over 60% observed a single time. The material sequenced was PBMCs, taken after 36 months of ibrutinib treatment. The TCR comes from a human donor with chronic lymphocytic leukemia.

This CDR3 reads CASSLAGGLAGVTGELFF. The CDR3 nucleotides are TGTGCCAGCAGCTTAGCGGGAGGACTAGCGGGAGTTACCGGGGAGCTGTTTTTT. The chain carries TRBV7-6 and TRBJ2-2; 13 nucleotides match TRBD2. Trimming at V came to 0 bases and at J to 5 bases, leaving 6 bases not matched to a gene. Germline CDR1 reads SGHVS; CDR2 reads FNYEAQ. The CDR3 spans 18 residues.